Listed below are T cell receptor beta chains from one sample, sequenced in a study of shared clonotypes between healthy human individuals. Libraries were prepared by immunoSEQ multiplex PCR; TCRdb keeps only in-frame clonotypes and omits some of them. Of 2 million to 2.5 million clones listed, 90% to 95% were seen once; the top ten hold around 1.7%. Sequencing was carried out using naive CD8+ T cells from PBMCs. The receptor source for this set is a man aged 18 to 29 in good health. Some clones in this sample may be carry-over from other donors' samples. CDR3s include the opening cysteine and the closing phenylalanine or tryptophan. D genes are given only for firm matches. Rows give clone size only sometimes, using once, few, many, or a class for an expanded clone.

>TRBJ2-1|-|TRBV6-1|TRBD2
CASSVGSGSGNEQFF
TGTGCCAGCAGTGTTGGTAGCGGGAGCGGAAATGAGCAGTTCTTC
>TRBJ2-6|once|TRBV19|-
CASSIKTTVSGANVLTF
TGTGCCAGTAGTATAAAAACGACAGTCTCTGGGGCCAACGTCCTGACTTTC
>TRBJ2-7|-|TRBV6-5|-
CASSPTDSYEQYF
TGTGCCAGCAGTCCGACGGACAGTTACGAGCAGTACTTC
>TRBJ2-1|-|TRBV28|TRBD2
CASRGSGTSAYNEQFF
TGTGCCAGCAGGGGATCGGGGACTAGCGCTTACAATGAGCAGTTCTTC
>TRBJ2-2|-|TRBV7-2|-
CASSPGVGELFF
TGTGCCAGCAGCCCCGGAGTCGGGGAGCTGTTTTTT
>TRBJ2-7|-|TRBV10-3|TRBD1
CAIWDRGLYEQYF
TGTGCCATCTGGGACAGGGGGCTTTACGAGCAGTACTTC
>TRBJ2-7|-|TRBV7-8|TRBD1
CASSFGTGRNEQYF
TGTGCCAGCAGCTTCGGGACAGGGAGGAACGAGCAGTACTTC
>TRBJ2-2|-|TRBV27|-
CASSPTGSGELFF
TGTGCCAGCAGTCCTACAGGGAGCGGGGAGCTGTTTTTT
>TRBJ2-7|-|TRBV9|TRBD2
CASSVAGTSGGLYEQYF
TGTGCCAGCAGCGTAGCCGGGACTAGCGGGGGACTCTACGAGCAGTACTTC
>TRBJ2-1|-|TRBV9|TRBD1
CASSVRTGGKKDNEQFF
TGTGCCAGCAGCGTACGGACAGGGGGCAAGAAGGACAATGAGCAGTTCTTC
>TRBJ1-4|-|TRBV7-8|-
CASSQRGETNEKLFF
TGTGCCAGCAGCCAACGTGGGGAAACTAATGAAAAACTGTTTTTT
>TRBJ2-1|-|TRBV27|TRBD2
CASSPLAGRDEQFF
TGTGCCAGCAGCCCCCTAGCGGGTAGAGATGAGCAGTTCTTC
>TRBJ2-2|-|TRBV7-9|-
CASSFRVYTGELFF
TGTGCCAGCAGCTTCAGGGTTTATACCGGGGAGCTGTTTTTT